A selection of T cell receptor beta chains follows, all from one sample in a study of cytomegalovirus exposure and HLA in healthy donors. Generated by immunoSEQ multiplex PCR, the TCRdb table keeps only in-frame clones and is missing some. The data show over 150,000 clones, 82% seen once. Sequenced sample: PBMCs. The origin of the receptors is a woman aged 50 to 65 in good health and CMV-seropositive. CDR3s include the opening cysteine and the closing phenylalanine or tryptophan. The order of the fields is clone size, V gene, J gene, D gene, CDR3 length, CDR3 protein, CDR3 DNA. The D gene is left open where the match is weak. Clone size is given for some rows only: seen once, a few or many times, or a class if the clone is expanded.

.,TRBV5-8,TRBJ1-6,TRBD1,15,CASNGRGQGALLLHF,TGTGCCAGCAACGGGAGGGGACAGGGGGCTTTGCTCCTCCACTTT
.,TRBV7-9,TRBJ2-1,TRBD2,16,CASSLVALAGVNEQFF,TGTGCCAGCAGCTTAGTAGCCCTAGCGGGAGTTAATGAGCAGTTCTTC
.,TRBV9,TRBJ1-6,.,15,CASSPPGLPDSPLHF,TGTGCCAGCAGCCCTCCGGGTCTTCCCGACTCACCCCTCCACTTT
.,TRBV5-6,TRBJ2-7,TRBD1,15,CASSIGTGSLYEQYF,TGTGCCAGCAGCATAGGGACAGGGTCACTGTACGAGCAGTACTTC
few,TRBV15,TRBJ1-2,.,14,CATSVVQVNYGYTF,TGTGCCACCAGCGTGGTGCAGGTGAACTATGGCTACACCTTC
.,TRBV19,TRBJ2-5,TRBD1,15,CASSPPRQGAQTQYF,TGTGCCAGTAGTCCCCCCCGACAGGGCGCGCAGACCCAGTACTTC
.,TRBV19,TRBJ2-7,TRBD2,15,CASSTGLAIYYEQYF,TGTGCCAGTAGTACCGGACTAGCGATCTACTACGAGCAGTACTTC
once,TRBV5-8,TRBJ1-2,.,14,CASSFWAGNYGYTF,TGTGCCAGCAGCTTTTGGGCGGGTAACTATGGCTACACCTTC
.,TRBV5-1,TRBJ1-1,.,14,CASSMTAISTEAFF,TGCGCCAGCAGCATGACAGCCATTTCCACTGAAGCTTTCTTT
.,TRBV7-6,TRBJ2-7,TRBD2,14,CASSRLAGGYEQYF,TGTGCCAGCAGCCGACTAGCGGGAGGCTACGAGCAGTACTTC
once,TRBV28,TRBJ2-3,.,14,CAIRGRGPTDTQYF,TGTGCCATCCGGGGCAGGGGTCCCACAGATACGCAGTATTTT
.,TRBV1,TRBJ1-3,.,16,CTSSQDGRHSGNTIYF,TGCACCAGCAGCCAAGACGGCAGGCACTCTGGAAACACCATATATTTT
.,TRBV28,TRBJ1-6,.,14,CASSLLTRDSPLHF,TGTGCCAGCAGTTTACTGACTCGGGATTCACCCCTCCACTTT
.,TRBV18,TRBJ1-3,.,14,CASSTTGTGNTIYF,TGTGCCAGCTCGACGACAGGAACTGGAAACACCATATATTTT
.,TRBV25-1,TRBJ1-5,.,14,CASCGQFNNQPQHF,TGTGCCAGCTGTGGACAGTTTAACAATCAGCCCCAGCATTTT
few,TRBV19,TRBJ1-3,TRBD1,14,CASSGQGPGNTIYF,TGTGCCAGTAGTGGACAGGGACCTGGAAACACCATATATTTT
.,TRBV29-1,TRBJ1-2,.,12,CSVGDGGYGYTF,TGCAGCGTTGGAGACGGTGGCTATGGCTACACCTTC
.,TRBV18,TRBJ2-2,TRBD2,15,CASSPGLAVTGELFF,TGTGCCAGCTCACCGGGACTAGCGGTGACCGGGGAGCTGTTTTTT
.,TRBV11-2,TRBJ2-7,.,14,CASSLERGAYEQYF,TGTGCCAGCAGCTTAGAAAGGGGCGCCTACGAGCAGTACTTC
.,TRBV5-1,TRBJ2-3,TRBD2,17,CASSFVLAGGPTDTQYF,TGCGCCAGCAGCTTCGTACTAGCGGGAGGGCCAACAGATACGCAGTATTTT
.,TRBV5-6,TRBJ2-2,TRBD2,18,CASSSRLAGWGNTGELFF,TGTGCCAGCAGCTCCCGTCTAGCGGGATGGGGGAACACCGGGGAGCTGTTTTTT
.,TRBV7-9,TRBJ2-2,TRBD1,16,CASSSSGTANTGELFF,TGTGCCAGCAGCTCATCCGGGACAGCGAACACCGGGGAGCTGTTTTTT
few,TRBV29-1,TRBJ2-1,.,15,CSVSPTFSSYNEQFF,TGCAGCGTCTCCCCCACATTCAGCTCCTACAATGAGCAGTTCTTC
once,TRBV18,TRBJ2-7,.,16,CASSPRGTSSRYEQYF,TGTGCCAGCTCACCAAGAGGAACTAGCTCCCGCTACGAGCAGTACTTC
few,TRBV7-9,TRBJ1-1,.,13,CASSHSGNTEAFF,TGTGCCAGCAGCCACAGTGGGAACACTGAAGCTTTCTTT
.,TRBV7-2,TRBJ1-1,TRBD1,13,CASRTQGDTEAFF,TGTGCCAGCAGGACACAGGGGGACACTGAAGCTTTCTTT
once,TRBV4-1,TRBJ2-5,TRBD2,17,CASSPGLAGGRQETQYF,TGCGCCAGCAGCCCTGGACTAGCGGGGGGGCGGCAAGAGACCCAGTACTTC
few,TRBV7-8,TRBJ2-7,.,14,CASSFSTRGAEQYF,TGTGCCAGCAGCTTTAGCACCAGGGGGGCCGAGCAGTACTTC
.,TRBV5-4,TRBJ2-1,.,16,CASSLKRLAMHNEQFF,TGTGCCAGCAGCTTGAAAAGGCTAGCGATGCACAATGAGCAGTTCTTC
once,TRBV27,TRBJ2-1,TRBD1,15,CASSRDSLSYNEQFF,TGTGCCAGCAGTCGGGACAGCCTCTCCTACAATGAGCAGTTCTTC
.,TRBV4-2,TRBJ2-7,.,14,CASSQDLGTYEQYF,TGTGCCAGCAGCCAAGATCTAGGAACGTACGAGCAGTACTTC
.,TRBV4-3,TRBJ2-6,.,17,CASSQDRGAGGANVLTF,TGCGCCAGCAGCCAAGATCGGGGGGCAGGTGGGGCCAACGTCCTGACTTTC
.,TRBV18,TRBJ2-2,.,17,CASSPRSGAGSTGELFF,TGTGCCAGCTCACCTCGATCTGGGGCGGGGAGCACCGGGGAGCTGTTTTTT
.,TRBV28,TRBJ1-1,TRBD1,14,CASRGDRNTAEAFF,TGTGCCAGCAGGGGGGACAGGAACACGGCTGAAGCTTTCTTT
.,TRBV20-1,TRBJ2-4,.,11,CSARDPPGEYF,TGCAGTGCTAGAGATCCCCCAGGGGAGTACTTC
.,TRBV6-5,TRBJ2-3,TRBD1,16,CASSYRTGGMTDTQYF,TGTGCCAGCAGTTACCGGACAGGGGGCATGACAGATACGCAGTATTTT
.,TRBV7-9,TRBJ2-5,.,14,CASSPPGGLETQYF,TGTGCCAGCAGCCCTCCCGGGGGACTCGAGACCCAGTACTTC
.,TRBV18,TRBJ1-2,TRBD1,15,CASSPNPDRSYGYTF,TGTGCCAGCTCACCCAATCCGGACAGGTCCTATGGCTACACCTTC
.,TRBV28,TRBJ1-1,.,12,CASSLWAAEAFF,TGTGCCAGCAGTTTATGGGCTGCTGAAGCTTTCTTT
.,TRBV6-5,TRBJ2-5,.,14,CASSYSRGLETQYF,TGTGCCAGCAGTTACTCGAGGGGGTTGGAGACCCAGTACTTC
.,TRBV7-9,TRBJ2-7,TRBD2,14,CASSTTSGRWEQYF,TGTGCCAGCAGCACTACTAGCGGGAGGTGGGAGCAGTACTTC
few,TRBV11-2,TRBJ1-3,.,13,CASSLDHGNTIYF,TGTGCCAGCAGCTTAGATCATGGAAACACCATATATTTT
.,TRBV11-2,TRBJ2-7,TRBD2,14,CASSPGGNSYEQYF,TGTGCCAGCAGCCCCGGGGGGAATTCCTACGAGCAGTACTTC
.,TRBV5-4,TRBJ1-2,.,14,CASSLEPGNYGYTF,TGTGCCAGCAGCCTGGAGCCGGGTAACTATGGCTACACCTTC
.,TRBV5-4,TRBJ2-1,TRBD2,16,CASSLGLAGSYNEQFF,TGTGCCAGCAGCTTAGGACTAGCGGGATCCTACAATGAGCAGTTCTTC
.,TRBV7-9,TRBJ2-7,TRBD2,12,CSSSLGEGEQYF,TGTTCCAGCAGCTTAGGGGAGGGCGAGCAGTACTTC
.,TRBV28,TRBJ2-5,TRBD2,15,CASSSPGRGGETQYF,TGTGCCAGCAGTTCTCCGGGCCGGGGGGGAGAGACCCAGTACTTC
.,TRBV6-6,TRBJ1-2,.,14,CASSYDIPGHGYTF,TGTGCCAGCAGTTACGACATCCCCGGCCATGGCTACACCTTC
few,TRBV18,TRBJ1-6,.,16,CASSVTGSPYNSPLHF,TGTGCCAGCTCAGTGACAGGCAGTCCCTATAATTCACCCCTCCACTTT
.,TRBV5-1,TRBJ2-2,TRBD1,15,CASSATGSMNGELFF,TGCGCCAGCAGCGCGACAGGGAGTATGAACGGGGAGCTGTTTTTT
.,TRBV6-6,TRBJ2-2,TRBD1,15,CASRLRDRGDGELFF,TGTGCCAGCAGACTACGGGACAGGGGGGATGGGGAGCTGTTTTTT
.,TRBV5-1,TRBJ2-5,TRBD2,16,CASSLVSGRAGETQYF,TGCGCCAGCAGCTTGGTTAGCGGGAGGGCCGGGGAGACCCAGTACTTC
once,TRBV28,TRBJ1-5,.,16,CASSLAATNSLGPQHF,TGTGCCAGCAGTTTAGCAGCTACTAACTCCCTCGGGCCCCAGCATTTT